What follows are 8 T cell receptor beta chains derived from one specimen sequenced in a study of CD8+ T cells in alopecia areata. Sample treatment: oral pan-JAK inhibitor, 5-10 mg twice daily. Extracted RNA was reverse transcribed, and the resulting cDNA served as sequencing template. Some clones are missing from TCRdb's copy, which holds only in-frame ones; the method was immunoSEQ multiplex PCR. This repertoire shows more than 200,000 clones, around three fifths found once; its top ten account for more than 3.5%. The sequencing here drew on CD4+ T cells sorted from blood, taken at week 4, from a patient treated with tofacitinib. The receptor source for this set is a human donor with alopecia areata.

This clone was seen more than once but under ten times. The chain is built from TRBV2 and TRBJ2-1, with no clear D. Trimming took off 8 bases at V and 12 bases at J, with 17 bases between the two ends. CDR3 length: 12 residues. From germline, CDR1 is SNHLY and CDR2 FYNNEI. CDR3 sequence: CASAQDLGVQFF. As DNA, the CDR3 is TGTGCCAGCGCCCAGGATCTTGGGGTGCAGTTCTTC.

J is TRBJ2-2 and V is TRBV5-4; a weak D match, TRBD1 (5 bases). The CDR3 covers 15 residues. Germline CDR1 SGHNT, CDR2 YYREEE (reference sequence). V lost 4 bases to trimming and J lost 6 bases, with 16 bases between them. The CDR3 reads CASSLTAKGAGELFF. CDR3 DNA: TGTGCCAGCAGCCTGACAGCAAAGGGCGCCGGGGAGCTGTTTTTT.

This clone was observed a handful of times. The rearrangement uses TRBV7-8 and TRBJ2-5, with D hard to call. Germline lookup yields CDR1 SGHVS and CDR2 FQNEAQ. With 5 bases removed from V and 6 bases from J, the gap between germline ends came to 10 bases. The CDR3 covers 12 residues. The DNA for the CDR3 is TGTGCCAGCAGCCTAGAACTGCAGACCCAGTACTTC. Protein product: CASSLELQTQYF.

The gene calls are TRBV11-2 and TRBJ2-5; TRBD1 matches 9 bases. The CDR3 contains 15 residues. Germline CDR1 reads SGHAT; CDR2 reads FQNNGV. Germline trimming cut 1 base from V and 7 bases from J; bases unmatched to any gene: 7. The chain's CDR3 is CASSLAGQGLGTQYF. CDR3 DNA: TGTGCCAGCAGCTTAGCCGGACAGGGGCTTGGGACCCAGTACTTC. Combining the CDR3 with reference TRBV11-2 and TRBJ2-5 gives the whole variable domain EAGVAQSPRYKIIEKRQSVAFWCNPISGHATLYWYQQILGQGPKLLIQFQNNGVVDDSQLPKDRFSAERLKGVDSTLKIQPAKLEDSAVYLCASSLAGQGLGTQYFGPGTRLLVL.

This clone was seen only once. The gene calls are TRBV7-9 and TRBJ2-5; D gene ambiguous. V was cut by 4 bases and J by 0 bases, with 6 bases left in between. In germline, CDR1 is SEHNR, CDR2 FQNEAQ (reference sequence). The CDR3 totals 13 residues. CDR3 sequence reads: CASSSPYQETQYF. In nucleotides, the CDR3 is TGTGCCAGCAGCTCCCCGTACCAAGAGACCCAGTACTTC.

J is TRBJ2-7 and V is TRBV7-2; D remains unclear. This CDR3 comprises 11 residues. Germline V gene sequence: CDR1 SGHTA, CDR2 FQGNSA. Trimming removed 5 bases at V and 7 bases at J, with 9 bases between. The CDR3, as DNA: TGTGCCAGCAGCATGAGTCGGGAGCAGTACTTC. Translating it yields CASSMSREQYF.

This sequence joins TRBV4-2 and TRBJ1-5; D uncertain. The germline V and J ends were trimmed by 0 bases and 6 bases, with 9 bases remaining between them. Per the germline V gene, CDR1 is LGHNA and CDR2 is YNFKEQ. This CDR3 has 14 amino acids. The CDR3 loop is CASSQDGQSQPQHF. The CDR3 coding sequence is TGTGCCAGCAGCCAAGATGGGCAGTCTCAGCCCCAGCATTTT.

The genes are TRBV13 and TRBJ2-7; D may be TRBD1 or TRBD2 (5 bases each). V gave up 2 bases and J gave up 7 bases, with 18 bases separating them. This CDR3 is 15 amino acids long. From germline, CDR1 is PRHDT and CDR2 FYEKMQ (reference sequence). CDR3 amino acids: CASSLIGTASREQYF. CDR3 nucleotides: TGTGCCAGCAGCTTAATCGGGACGGCGTCTCGGGAGCAGTACTTC. The entire variable domain, with the rest obtained from reference TRBV13 and TRBJ2-7, is as follows: AAGVIQSPRHLIKEKRETATLKCYPIPRHDTVYWYQQGPGQDPQFLISFYEKMQSDKGSIPDRFSAQQFSDYHSELNMSSLELGDSALYFCASSLIGTASREQYFGPGTRLTVT.